This T cell receptor beta chain was retrieved from a study of T cells after yellow fever vaccination (dated by TCRdb to the late 2010s). About the investigation overall: Libraries from fractions with low cell numbers were prepared with the SMART-Seq v4 Ultra Low Input RNA kit. Bulk TCR alpha and beta repertoires were sequenced longitudinally to track T-cell clones before and after primary and booster YFV17D yellow fever vaccination. Two healthy male donors made up the cohort, one aged 18 to 29 years and the other aged 30 to 40 years. Blood was collected at multiple timepoints before and after primary and secondary immunization, and bulk PBMC replicates and cell subsets were isolated.

TCR cDNA was synthesized by 5'RACE template switching, which introduced a universal primer site and unique molecular identifiers. cDNA synthesis was primed from both the TCR alpha and TCR beta constant segments. Two PCR steps were used to amplify libraries, with sample barcodes and sequencing adapters being added in the second step. Libraries were sequenced on Illumina HiSeq 2500 (2x100 bp) or NovaSeq (2x150 bp). As for the original processing: MIGEC was used to demultiplex reads and collapse the reads into UMI consensus sequences, and MiXCR was used for V(D)J alignment. Vaccine-responding clonotypes were identified with edgeR using replicate PBMC samples, with FDR below 0.01 and a log2 fold change above 5 up to day 15 being required. Each bulk clonotype was labeled CD4 or CD8 based on which sequenced repertoire, CD4 or CD8, contained the clonotype at higher abundance. Using fastp trimming at Q25 and MiXCR clonotype assembly, TCRdb reanalyzed the public sequencing data and kept in-frame beta chains. Each entry is one CDR3 protein sequence, shown with its most common DNA and genes. TCRdb, not the original authors, processed these V and J calls. The sample contains 610,000 or so distinct CDR3 sequences, 12% of them found a single time. About 15% of the sample comes from the top ten.

The CDR3 has 16 amino acids, counting the end cysteine and phenylalanine. CDR3 DNA is the only sequence kept; it has 48 bases, read in frame from the first base. The germline V gene supplies CDR1 SGHRS and CDR2 YFSETQ. Trimming takes 3 bases off V and 3 bases off J; junction bases not matched to a gene: 6. Broad study findings and their caveats: After the booster, most of the clones that had expanded following primary vaccination were detected again (approximately 96% of CD4 and around 88% of CD8), which suggests that memory was broadly maintained. Only a couple of donors were included in the study, so the extent to which the findings can be generalized is limited. A small share of clonotypes was detected in both CD4 and CD8 compartments, with the overlap likely arising from convergent recombination. Compared with the primary T-cell response, the secondary T-cell response was faster but weaker, reaching its peak on day 5 rather than on day 15. Because abundant contaminating clonotypes from the bulk population could be contained in FACS-sorted repertoires, computational filtering was required.

In light of the paper, this sample's treatment or condition label describes: live attenuated yellow fever vaccine strain. At every blood-draw timepoint, two biological replicates of bulk PBMCs were collected. A standard Ficoll-Paque protocol was used to isolate PBMCs from peripheral blood. TriZol was used to extract RNA from bulk PBMCs, CD4 and CD8 fractions, and dextramer-positive and dextramer-negative fractions. Of note for this clonotype: Its recognized antigen is unknown. Base qualities are not recorded, but no much larger clone differs from it by a single base.

The rearranged segments are TRBV5-1 and TRBJ2-1; TRBD2 agrees with 10 junctional bases. The sequence derives from a man aged 30-40 years who received the YFV17D yellow fever vaccine. The specimen comprised PBMCs, sampled on the day of the yellow fever booster vaccination. The DNA sequence is given as TGCGCCAGCAGCTGGGGGACTAGCGAGTACTACAATGAGCAGTTCTTC. It codes for CASSWGTSEYYNEQFF.